The clone carrying this T cell receptor beta chain has a single count. Its antigen is unidentified. The data were taken from a study of T-cell reconstitution after alpha-beta-depleted transplantation in children. Unique molecular identifiers were used to barcode this TCRbeta library. TCRdb re-derived calls from the PCR reads in MiXCR, one entry per CDR3 protein. The data hold some 300,000 distinct CDR3 sequences, with around 10% observed a single time. General study findings and limits: After one year, T-cell counts and TCRbeta diversity mostly came from new T cells. From surviving recipient T cells and thymic progenitors came the high day-60 TCRbeta diversity observed in some patients. Expanded graft clones, several hundred of them, were reportedly the source of alpha-beta T cells about two months after transplant.

Germline CDR1 and CDR2: MDHEN and SYDVKM. V gave up 2 bases and J gave up 3 bases, with 10 bases separating them. The CDR3 extends over 14 amino acids. The sequence was obtained from a boy under two years old with acute myeloid leukemia, due to receive a stem cell transplant. The rearrangement uses TRBV28 and TRBJ2-5; a possible D gene is TRBD1 (5 bases). Sequenced here: PBMCs, sampled before TCRalphabeta/CD19-depleted stem cell transplant. CDR3: CASSLRWGEETQYF. In DNA, the CDR3 is TGTGCCAGCAGTTTAAGGTGGGGCGAAGAGACCCAGTACTTC.